The 20 T cell receptor beta chains listed next were all sequenced from one sample in a study of CD8 T cells in ankylosing spondylitis listed by TCRdb under 2017. No antigens are known for them. Libraries were constructed by 5' RACE. The sequencer was an Illumina HiSeq 2500. TCRdb passed the public sequencing reads through fastp at Q25 and MiXCR, retaining productive beta sequences. One record per CDR3 amino acid sequence lists the most common genes and DNA. The sample records around 540,000 distinct CDR3 sequences, 10% to 15% of which are singletons. The ten largest clones take up over 6.5% of the sample. Summary of the overall study and its limitations: A TCR beta motif of about eight highly homologous amino acid variants appeared characteristic of blood from ankylosing spondylitis patients.

Sequencing was done on a sample of blood, either unsorted or a sorted T cell fraction (not recorded which). These receptors were obtained from a male donor with ankylosing spondylitis.

This clonotype was picked up many times. The rearrangement joins TRBV12-3 or TRBV12-4 to TRBJ2-3; the D is unclear. Between the trimmed V and J ends, which lost 5 bases and 10 bases, there was a span of 10 bases. This CDR3 region has 11 residues. The CDR3 here is CASSARLAQYF. CDR3 nucleotides: TGTGCCAGCAGTGCCCGTTTGGCGCAGTATTTT.

This clonotype was observed a few times. J is TRBJ2-1 and V is TRBV4-2; D is perhaps TRBD1 (6 bases). Trimming cost V 9 bases and J 8 bases, with 23 bases left between them. This CDR3 region has 15 residues. Germline V gene sequence: CDR1 LGHNA, CDR2 YNFKEQ. The CDR3 here is CARGGPAARCDEQFF. The DNA for the CDR3 is TGTGCCAGAGGGGGTCCAGCGGCCCGGTGCGATGAGCAGTTCTTC.

The sample holds a few counts of this clonotype. This CDR3 is CATTRDGGYNEQFF. CDR3 DNA sequence: TGTGCCACCACCCGCGATGGGGGCTACAATGAGCAGTTCTTC. This chain links TRBV10-3 with TRBJ2-1; tentatively, D is TRBD1 or TRBD2 (5 bases each). This CDR3 comprises 14 residues. Trimming stripped 10 bases from V and 3 bases from J, with 16 bases between. Per the germline V gene, CDR1 is ENHRY and CDR2 is SYGVKD.

The chain uses TRBV4-2 and TRBJ2-1; 7 bases agree with TRBD2. Trimming took 5 bases from V and 10 from J; bases not matched to a gene: 14. Germline V lookup: CDR1 LGHNA, CDR2 YNFKEQ. The CDR3 loop spans 15 amino acids. This chain's CDR3 is CASSESSGSMGEQFF. CDR3 DNA sequence: TGTGCCAGCAGCGAATCTAGCGGTTCGATGGGGGAGCAGTTCTTC.

This clonotype was picked up a small number of times. The V and J genes are TRBV11-2 and TRBJ1-5, with 7 bases fitting TRBD1. This CDR3 has 19 residues. Germline CDR1 is SGHAT and CDR2 is FQNNGV. Losses at the gene ends were 3 bases for V and 2 bases for J; bases not matched to a gene: 16. CDR3 sequence: CASSFKGTVRPIRNQPQHF. CDR3 coding DNA: TGTGCCAGCAGCTTTAAGGGGACAGTCCGCCCCATCCGCAATCAGCCCCAGCATTTT.

CDR3 protein: CASSLIGGPEAFF. The DNA of the CDR3 is TGCGCCAGCAGCTTGATAGGTGGCCCTGAAGCTTTCTTT. The rearrangement joins TRBV5-1 to TRBJ1-1; D is undetermined. Germline V gene lookup returns CDR1 SGHRS and CDR2 YFSETQ. V gave up 1 base and J gave up 6 bases, with 10 bases separating them. The CDR3 covers 13 residues.

This chain connects TRBV12-3 or TRBV12-4 to TRBJ2-5, with 11 bases lining up with TRBD2. The ends lost 6 bases at V and 5 bases at J; junction bases unmatched: 5. CDR3 length: 14 amino acids. The CDR3 spells CASSSIAGGETQYF. CDR3 DNA sequence: TGTGCCAGCAGCTCTATAGCGGGAGGGGAGACCCAGTACTTC.

This chain uses TRBV20-1 with TRBJ2-4; 10 nucleotides line up with TRBD2. The V segment lost 5 bases and the J segment 1 base; nucleotides outside the gene matches: 2. The germline V gene encodes CDR1 DFQATT and CDR2 SNEGSKA (reference sequence). The CDR3 length is 14 residues. In DNA, the CDR3 is TGCAGTGCTCTTAGCGGGAGGGCCAAAAACATTCAGTACTTC. Protein: CSALSGRAKNIQYF.

This clonotype was seen a handful of times. The V call is TRBV2, the J call TRBJ1-2, with D hard to call. The CDR3 length is 14 residues. The V and J ends lost 6 bases and 4 bases respectively, with 15 bases between them. Germline V gene data show CDR1 as SNHLY and CDR2 as FYNNEI. CDR3: CASRAADRTYGYTF. In DNA, the CDR3 is TGTGCCAGCAGGGCGGCCGACCGCACCTATGGCTACACCTTC.

A few counts support this clonotype. The chain uses TRBV6-5 and TRBJ2-2; possibly TRBD1 or TRBD2 for D (5 bases each). With 4 bases removed from V and 2 bases from J, the gap between germline ends came to 14 bases. The CDR3 consists of 16 residues. Germline V lookup: CDR1 MNHEY, CDR2 SVGAGI. In DNA form, the CDR3 reads TGTGCCAGCAGTTTCACCGGGACCACTAACACCGGGGAGCTGTTTTTT. Amino acids: CASSFTGTTNTGELFF.

The chain recombines TRBV12-3 or TRBV12-4 with TRBJ2-3; no firm D call. The CDR3 runs to 16 residues. Between the trimmed V and J ends, which lost 3 bases and 1 base, there was a span of 14 bases. CDR3 nucleotides: TGTGCCAGCAGTTTGCGCCCCGTTCCCGGCACAGATACGCAGTATTTT. This encodes CASSLRPVPGTDTQYF.

V gene TRBV2 combines with J gene TRBJ1-1; 7 bases align to TRBD1. With 3 bases clipped from V and 5 bases from J, the junction kept 6 bases outside the gene matches. Germline values: CDR1 SNHLY, CDR2 FYNNEI. This CDR3 has 14 amino acids. CDR3 sequence: CASSEGQSTTEAFF. The CDR3 region has the DNA TGTGCCAGCAGTGAGGGACAGTCGACAACTGAAGCTTTCTTT.

In this sample, this clonotype turned up a few times. V usage is TRBV20-1 and J usage is TRBJ2-2; D is possibly TRBD2 (5 bases). Germline values: CDR1 DFQATT, CDR2 SNEGSKA (reference sequence). The V and J ends lost 2 bases and 6 bases respectively, with 7 bases between them. This CDR3 has 12 amino acids. CDR3 in amino acids: CSARSGSGELFF. CDR3 coding DNA: TGCAGTGCTAGATCGGGGTCCGGGGAGCTGTTTTTT.

This clonotype has ten or more counts. This sequence joins TRBV25-1 and TRBJ2-3; 9 bases agree with TRBD2. CDR1 is MGHDK and CDR2 is SYGVNS in the germline V gene. The CDR3 is 15 residues long. Trimming took 3 bases from V and 4 from J; bases not matched to a gene: 5. The CDR3 here is CASSEFSGRSDTQYF. The CDR3 DNA is TGTGCCAGCAGTGAGTTTAGCGGGAGATCAGATACGCAGTATTTT.

This clonotype was seen a handful of times. The chain joins TRBV11-1 to TRBJ2-7; the match to TRBD2 covers 14 bases. V dropped 5 bases and J dropped 5; count of bases not matched to a gene: 5. This CDR3 comprises 15 residues. Germline V CDR1 and CDR2: SGHAT, FQDESV (reference sequence). The chain's CDR3 is CASSAGTSGRNEQYF. CDR3 nucleotides: TGTGCCAGCAGCGCTGGGACTAGCGGGAGAAACGAGCAGTACTTC.

V gene TRBV7-9 combines with J gene TRBJ1-1, with TRBD1 as a possible D gene (6 bases). The CDR3 runs 15 residues. V shed 8 bases and J shed 4 bases, with 20 bases lying between them. CDR1 and CDR2 from the germline V gene are SEHNR and FQNEAQ (reference sequence). CDR3 coding DNA: TGTGCCAGCTCTTCAAGGGGGGGGCCGGGCACTGAAGCTTTCTTT. Translation: CASSSRGGPGTEAFF. Supplemented by reference TRBV7-9 and TRBJ1-1, the full variable domain reads DTGVSQNPRHKITKRGQNVTFRCDPISEHNRLYWYRQTLGQGPEFLTYFQNEAQLEKSRLLSDRFSAERPKGSFSTLEIQRTEQGDSAMYLCASSSRGGPGTEAFFGQGTRLTVV.

There are many counts of this clonotype. The CDR3, as DNA: TGTGCCAGCAGTCCCGGGACAGGGGACGGGGGGACTGAAGCTTTCTTT. It codes for CASSPGTGDGGTEAFF. The rearrangement joins TRBV12-3 or TRBV12-4 to TRBJ1-1, with 10 nucleotides matching TRBD1. The V gene end was trimmed by 5 bases and the J gene end by 5 bases; junction bases not matched to a gene: 11. CDR3 length equals 16 residues.

This clonotype was counted between two and nine times. The chain recombines TRBV11-2 with TRBJ2-7; D ambiguous. CDR1 is SGHAT, CDR2 FQNNGV, per germline. The V end lost 5 bases, the J end lost 6 bases, and 14 bases lay between the germline ends. CDR3 length: 13 residues. This CDR3 is CASSQQLESEQYV. CDR3 coding DNA: TGTGCCAGCAGCCAACAATTGGAGAGCGAGCAGTACGTC.

CDR3 coding DNA: TGTGCCAGCAGTTCTCGTATGGGGACGGACCCGGGACTAGCGCGCTACGAGCAGTACTTC. As protein: CASSSRMGTDPGLARYEQYF. The chain is built from TRBV28 and TRBJ2-7; 10 nucleotides line up with TRBD2. The V and J ends lost 4 bases and 3 bases, in that order; junction bases with no gene match: 21. CDR3 size: 20 residues. The V gene's germline CDR1 is MDHEN and CDR2 SYDVKM. The variable domain in full, with the rest retrieved from reference TRBV28 and TRBJ2-7, is DVKVTQSSRYLVKRTGEKVFLECVQDMDHENMFWYRQDPGLGLRLIYFSYDVKMKEKGDIPEGYSVSREKKERFSLILESASTNQTSMYLCASSSRMGTDPGLARYEQYFGPGTRLTVT.

The CDR3 DNA is TGTGCCAGCAGCAAAGCTCCACGGGCCTCCTACGAGCAGTACGTC. Translating gives CASSKAPRASYEQYV. The chain uses TRBV21-1 and TRBJ2-7. TRBV21-1 is a pseudogene segment. The CDR3 has 15 residues.